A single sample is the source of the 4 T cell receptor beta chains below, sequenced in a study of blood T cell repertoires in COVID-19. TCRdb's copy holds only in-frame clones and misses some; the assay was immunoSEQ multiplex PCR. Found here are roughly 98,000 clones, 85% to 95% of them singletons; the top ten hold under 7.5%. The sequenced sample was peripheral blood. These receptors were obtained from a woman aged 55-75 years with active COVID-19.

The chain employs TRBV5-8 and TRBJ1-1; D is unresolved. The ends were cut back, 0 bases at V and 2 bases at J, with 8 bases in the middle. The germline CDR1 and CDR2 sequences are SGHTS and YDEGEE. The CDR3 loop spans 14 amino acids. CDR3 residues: CASSLGARNTEAFF. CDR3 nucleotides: TGTGCCAGCAGCTTGGGTGCGAGAAACACTGAAGCTTTCTTT.

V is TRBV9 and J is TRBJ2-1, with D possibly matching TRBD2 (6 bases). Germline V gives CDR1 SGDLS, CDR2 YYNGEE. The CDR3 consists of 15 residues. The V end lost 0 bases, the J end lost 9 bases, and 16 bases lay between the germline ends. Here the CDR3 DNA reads TGTGCCAGCAGCGTAGCAGGCGGGCAGGGAGGTGAGCAGTTCTTC. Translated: CASSVAGGQGGEQFF.

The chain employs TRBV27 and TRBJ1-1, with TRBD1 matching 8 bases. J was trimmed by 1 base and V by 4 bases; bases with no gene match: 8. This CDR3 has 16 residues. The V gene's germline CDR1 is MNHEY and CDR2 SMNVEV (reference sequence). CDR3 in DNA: TGTGCCAGCAGTTCCGACAGGGGAGTAACGAACACTGAAGCTTTCTTT. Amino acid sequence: CASSSDRGVTNTEAFF.

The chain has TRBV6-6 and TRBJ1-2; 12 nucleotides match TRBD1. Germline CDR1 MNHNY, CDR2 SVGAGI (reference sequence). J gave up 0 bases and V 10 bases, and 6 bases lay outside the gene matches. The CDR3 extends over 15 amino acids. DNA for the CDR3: TGTGCCACCAAGGGACAGGGGGCCCCTAACTATGGCTACACCTTC. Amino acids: CATKGQGAPNYGYTF.